This entry lists 21 T cell receptor beta chains sequenced from one sample in a study of early T cells in non-severe SARS-CoV-2 infection. TCRdb used MiXCR to reprocess the 5' RACE reads, holding one entry per CDR3 protein. The sample has tens of thousands of distinct CDR3 sequences; 13% are singletons. The material was whole blood, obtained at baseline. Source of these receptors: an adult who was a healthcare worker with PCR-confirmed SARS-CoV-2 infection or an uninfected control (not recorded which).

This clonotype was counted only a few times. The rearrangement uses TRBV5-1 and TRBJ2-7; D is possibly TRBD1 (6 bases). The V end lost 4 bases, the J end lost 1 base, and 18 bases lay between the germline ends. CDR1 SGHRS and CDR2 YFSETQ come from the germline V gene. The CDR3 is 16 amino acids. The CDR3 here is CASSPRSRQDSYEQYF. The CDR3 DNA reads as TGCGCCAGCAGCCCACGTTCAAGACAGGATTCCTACGAGCAGTACTTC. Together with reference TRBV5-1 and TRBJ2-7, the CDR3 gives the full variable domain: KAGVTQTPRYLIKTRGQQVTLSCSPISGHRSVSWYQQTPGQGLQFLFEYFSETQRNKGNFPGRFSGRQFSNSRSEMNVSTLELGDSALYLCASSPRSRQDSYEQYFGPGTRLTVT.

CDR3 protein: CASSRLDRGNSPLHF. The CDR3 bases are TGTGCCAGCAGTCGGCTGGACAGGGGAAATTCACCCCTCCACTTT. V is TRBV28 and J is TRBJ1-6; 9 positions match TRBD1. This CDR3 spans 15 amino acids. V shed 5 bases, J shed 7 bases, and the junction held 6 bases outside the gene matches. Germline V CDR1 and CDR2: MDHEN, SYDVKM.

The table lists this clonotype with a few counts. The V call is TRBV5-1, the J call TRBJ2-7; D is undetermined. Trimming took 0 bases from V and 2 from J, leaving 9 bases between them. CDR1 is SGHRS and CDR2 is YFSETQ in the germline V gene. The CDR3 totals 14 residues. Here the CDR3 DNA reads TGCGCCAGCAGCTTGGGCGGACGGACCTACGAGCAGTACTTC. Amino acid sequence: CASSLGGRTYEQYF.

Ten or more counts support this clonotype. The genes are TRBV20-1 and TRBJ2-3, with 9 bases that match TRBD1. The CDR3 runs to 15 residues. V was clipped by 3 bases and J by 3 bases; unmatched bases: 7. Germline CDR1 DFQATT, CDR2 SNEGSKA (reference sequence). The CDR3 here is CSASAGTGITDTQYF. In DNA, the CDR3 is TGCAGTGCTAGTGCCGGGACAGGGATAACAGATACGCAGTATTTT.

This clonotype was detected ten times or more. This rearrangement joins TRBV30 to TRBJ1-3; D not resolved. The germline V and J ends were trimmed by 4 bases and 3 bases, with 10 bases remaining between them. The germline CDR1 and CDR2 sequences are GTSNPN and SVGIG (reference sequence). The CDR3 covers 13 residues. The CDR3 bases are TGTGCCTGGATACTAACGGATGGAAACACCATATATTTT. Residues: CAWILTDGNTIYF.

The sample holds many counts of this clonotype. The chain couples TRBV6-5 to TRBJ2-1, with D tentatively TRBD1 (5 bases). The CDR3 has 13 amino acids. V lost 0 bases and J lost 6, with 6 bases in between. From germline, CDR1 is MNHEY and CDR2 SVGAGI. The CDR3 sequence is CASSYSRANEQFF. CDR3 DNA: TGTGCCAGCAGTTACTCCAGGGCCAATGAGCAGTTCTTC.

The V gene is TRBV28, the J gene TRBJ2-7, with D maybe TRBD2 (6 bases). This CDR3 is built from 19 residues. V lost 6 bases and J 3 bases, leaving 30 bases between the germline ends. CDR1 is MDHEN, CDR2 SYDVKM, per germline. This CDR3 is CASSLTRDWQTRLIYEQYF. CDR3 in DNA: TGTGCCAGCAGCCTAACTAGGGACTGGCAGACGAGACTAATCTACGAGCAGTACTTC. The whole variable domain, filled in from reference TRBV28 and TRBJ2-7, reads DVKVTQSSRYLVKRTGEKVFLECVQDMDHENMFWYRQDPGLGLRLIYFSYDVKMKEKGDIPEGYSVSREKKERFSLILESASTNQTSMYLCASSLTRDWQTRLIYEQYFGPGTRLTVT.

This clonotype occurred a few times. The chain combines TRBV25-1 with TRBJ2-5; a possible D gene is TRBD2 (7 bases). Germline lookup yields CDR1 MGHDK and CDR2 SYGVNS. CDR3 length: 14 residues. V lost 4 bases, J lost 3 bases, and 12 bases lay in between. CDR3: CASSGRGPEETQYF. The CDR3 nucleotides are TGTGCCAGCAGTGGGCGGGGGCCCGAAGAGACCCAGTACTTC.

This clonotype was detected once. The chain is built from TRBV20-1 and TRBJ2-7; D possibly corresponds to TRBD1 (5 bases). Looked up from germline, CDR1 is DFQATT and CDR2 is SNEGSKA (reference sequence). The CDR3 extends over 11 amino acids. Trimming removed 6 bases at V and 11 bases at J, with 17 bases between. The CDR3 spells CSAPSGPAKYF. The CDR3 coding sequence is TGCAGTGCCCCCTCAGGGCCCGCGAAGTACTTC.

The V gene is TRBV7-9, the J gene TRBJ2-5, with 8 bases identical to TRBD2. The CDR3 loop spans 14 amino acids. CDR1 and CDR2 (germline): SEHNR, FQNEAQ (reference sequence). J gave up 6 bases and V 5 bases, and 8 bases lay outside the gene matches. The CDR3 sequence: CASSDGLASKTQYF. Written as DNA, the CDR3 is TGTGCCAGCAGCGACGGACTAGCTTCGAAGACCCAGTACTTC.

Written as DNA, the CDR3 is TGTGCCAGGGGGTTAAGGACAGGCCCGGACACTGAAGCTTTCTTT. It translates to CARGLRTGPDTEAFF. The V and J genes are TRBV2 and TRBJ1-1; 7 positions match TRBD1. The CDR3 totals 15 residues. Trimming at V came to 9 bases and at J to 3 bases, leaving 13 bases not matched to a gene. Germline CDR1 SNHLY, CDR2 FYNNEI.

This clonotype was counted at least ten times. This chain links TRBV5-1 with TRBJ2-3; D is perhaps TRBD2 (6 bases). V was shortened by 8 bases and J by 6 bases, with 16 bases between the two germline ends. Germline CDR1 SGHRS, CDR2 YFSETQ. The CDR3 contains 13 residues. DNA for the CDR3: TGCGCCAGTGGGGACTTTCTCGTTGATACGCAGTATTTT. As protein: CASGDFLVDTQYF.

J is TRBJ2-3 and V is TRBV6-4; the D gene is possibly TRBD2 (5 bases). This CDR3 contains 14 residues. V was trimmed by 4 bases and J by 4 bases, leaving 12 bases between them. From germline, CDR1 is MRHNA and CDR2 SNTAGT. The CDR3 loop is CASSGERWADTQYF. The CDR3 DNA sequence: TGTGCCAGCAGTGGGGAGAGATGGGCAGATACGCAGTATTTT.

This clonotype was counted between two and nine times. The chain is built from TRBV7-9 and TRBJ2-6; the D gene is possibly TRBD1 (5 bases). Germline-derived CDR1 and CDR2 are SEHNR and FQNEAQ (reference sequence). Trimming removed 6 bases at V and 4 bases at J, with 13 bases between. The CDR3 is made up of 15 amino acids. The CDR3, as DNA: TGTGCCAGCAGTTCGACAGCCGCCGGGGCCAACGTCCTGACTTTC. Its translation is CASSSTAAGANVLTF.

In this sample, this clonotype turned up a few times. The chain uses TRBV6-6 and TRBJ1-5; the match to TRBD1 covers 12 bases. Germline values: CDR1 MNHNY, CDR2 SVGAGI (reference sequence). The ends lost 5 bases at V and 1 base at J; junction bases unmatched: 6. The CDR3 sequence is 17 residues long. The CDR3 sequence: CASSHKGQGASNQPQHF. In DNA form, the CDR3 reads TGTGCCAGCAGTCACAAGGGACAGGGGGCCAGCAATCAGCCCCAGCATTTT.

The rearrangement joins TRBV28 to TRBJ2-4; TRBD2 might be the D (7 bases). Germline V gives CDR1 MDHEN, CDR2 SYDVKM. V lost 6 bases and J 4 bases, leaving 16 bases between the germline ends. This CDR3 comprises 15 residues. The DNA of the CDR3 is TGTGCCAGCAGCTCAATAGGGGGGGCAAAAAACATTCAGTACTTC. It specifies CASSSIGGAKNIQYF. Variable domain in full (rest from reference TRBV28 and TRBJ2-4): DVKVTQSSRYLVKRTGEKVFLECVQDMDHENMFWYRQDPGLGLRLIYFSYDVKMKEKGDIPEGYSVSREKKERFSLILESASTNQTSMYLCASSSIGGAKNIQYFGAGTRLSVL.

The chain couples TRBV6-5 to TRBJ1-2, with TRBD1 matching 8 bases. In germline, CDR1 is MNHEY, CDR2 SVGAGI. The trim removed 4 bases at V and 7 bases at J, leaving 5 bases unmatched. The CDR3 length is 13 residues. The DNA of the CDR3 is TGTGCCAGCAGTTTAGCACAGGGGGGTGGCTACACCTTC. It codes for CASSLAQGGGYTF.

The V call is TRBV7-3, the J call TRBJ1-2; D is unclear. V lost 2 bases, J lost 4 bases, and 11 bases lay in between. Looked up from germline, CDR1 is SGHTA and CDR2 is FQGTGA. The CDR3 loop spans 14 amino acids. The CDR3, as DNA: TGTGCCAGCAGCTTAGGGTGGCAGGTCTATGGCTACACCTTC. This gives the protein CASSLGWQVYGYTF. The full variable domain, rest sourced from reference TRBV7-3 and TRBJ1-2, is GAGVSQTPSNKVTEKGKYVELRCDPISGHTALYWYRQSLGQGPEFLIYFQGTGAADDSGLPNDRFFAVRPEGSVSTLKIQRTERGDSAVYLCASSLGWQVYGYTFGSGTRLTVV.

V is TRBV6-1 and J is TRBJ2-7; 8 nucleotides align to TRBD1. J gave up 3 bases and V 11 bases, and 15 bases lay outside the gene matches. Germline CDR1 and CDR2: MNHNS and SASEGT. This CDR3 region has 15 residues. For the CDR3, the DNA is TGTGCCTCGATCCCCGGGACAGGCCTCGTCTACGAGCAGTACTTC. Encoded protein: CASIPGTGLVYEQYF.

The chain joins TRBV6-5 to TRBJ1-6; D is possibly TRBD1 (6 bases). Germline V gene data show CDR1 as MNHEY and CDR2 as SVGAGI. V was pared by 2 bases and J by 6 bases, with 11 bases between. The CDR3 sequence is 15 residues long. The CDR3 spells CASSYISRGNSPLHF. CDR3 in DNA: TGTGCCAGCAGTTACATCTCCAGGGGTAATTCACCCCTCCACTTT.

The sample holds a few counts of this clonotype. The CDR3 bases are TGCGCCAGCAGCCAAGGGACAGCCCCTGAAGCTTTCTTT. Its protein is CASSQGTAPEAFF. The chain has TRBV4-1 and TRBJ1-1, with a possible D match to TRBD1 (6 bases). V was pared by 1 base and J by 6 bases, with 9 bases between. CDR3 length: 13 residues. Germline V gives CDR1 MGHRA, CDR2 YSYEKL.